These 29 T cell receptor beta chains were sequenced from one sample in a study of blood T cell repertoires in COVID-19. Clones were sequenced by immunoSEQ multiplex PCR, and TCRdb holds only the in-frame ones, with some missing. The sample contains around 250,000 clones, about 82% of which appear only once. Material for sequencing was peripheral blood. All receptors come from an elderly woman with COVID-19, enrolled during active disease.

The gene calls are TRBV27 and TRBJ1-1, with a weak D call TRBD1 (5 bases). The CDR3 is 13 residues long. Trimming cost V 5 bases and J 8 bases, with 15 bases left between them. Germline values: CDR1 MNHEY, CDR2 SMNVEV (reference sequence). CDR3 amino acids: CASSELRVMEAFF. CDR3 in DNA: TGTGCCAGCAGTGAACTCAGGGTCATGGAAGCTTTCTTT.

The V call is TRBV5-1, the J call TRBJ2-3, with TRBD2 matching over 13 bases. Per germline, CDR1 SGHRS and CDR2 YFSETQ. The CDR3 covers 16 residues. V was clipped by 4 bases and J by 2 bases; unmatched bases: 4. In DNA, the CDR3 is TGCGCCAGCAGCGGGGGGACTAGCGGGACCACAGATACGCAGTATTTT. Protein: CASSGGTSGTTDTQYF. The full variable domain, in which reference TRBV5-1 and TRBJ2-3 provide the parts outside the CDR3, is KAGVTQTPRYLIKTRGQQVTLSCSPISGHRSVSWYQQTPGQGLQFLFEYFSETQRNKGNFPGRFSGRQFSNSRSEMNVSTLELGDSALYLCASSGGTSGTTDTQYFGPGTRLTVL.

J is TRBJ1-3 and V is TRBV10-3; D may be TRBD1 (5 bases). Germline CDR1 and CDR2: ENHRY and SYGVKD. Trimming pared 2 bases from V and 7 bases from J, leaving 12 bases between. This CDR3 comprises 14 residues. DNA for the CDR3: TGTGCCATCAGTGAGAGGGAGGGGCGGAACACCATATATTTT. Amino acids: CAISEREGRNTIYF.

This clone was recorded only once. The chain links TRBV5-4 to TRBJ2-2; TRBD2 matches 9 bases. CDR1 is SGHNT, CDR2 YYREEE, per germline (reference sequence). J lost 3 bases, V lost 0 bases, and 0 bases had no gene match. The length of the CDR3 is 15 residues. The CDR3, as DNA: TGTGCCAGCAGCTTGGGGACTAGCGACACCGGGGAGCTGTTTTTT. Translating it yields CASSLGTSDTGELFF.

This chain connects TRBV11-2 to TRBJ2-2; 10 nucleotides match TRBD1. Per the germline V gene, CDR1 is SGHAT and CDR2 is FQNNGV. The V and J ends lost 5 bases and 1 base, in that order; junction bases with no gene match: 4. The CDR3 sequence is 16 residues long. The DNA of the CDR3 is TGTGCCAGCAGCCGAGGACAGGGGGGGAACACCGGGGAGCTGTTTTTT. Translated, it gives CASSRGQGGNTGELFF.

The chain couples TRBV6-6 to TRBJ1-1; TRBD1 matches at 10 bases. The germline CDR1 and CDR2 sequences are MNHNY and SVGAGI (reference sequence). J gave up 0 bases and V 6 bases, and 7 bases lay outside the gene matches. The CDR3 loop spans 16 amino acids. CDR3 protein: CASSLRTGGMNTEAFF. The DNA of the CDR3 is TGTGCCAGCAGCCTAAGGACAGGGGGAATGAACACTGAAGCTTTCTTT.

The rearrangement uses TRBV10-3 and TRBJ1-5; 10 nucleotides align to TRBD1. This CDR3 region has 17 residues. Trimming removed 2 bases from V and 2 bases from J; junction bases left unmatched: 6. CDR1 and CDR2 from the germline V gene are ENHRY and SYGVKD. CDR3: CAISEGGQGIGNQPQHF. Written as DNA, the CDR3 is TGTGCCATCAGTGAGGGGGGACAGGGGATCGGCAATCAGCCCCAGCATTTT.

The chain combines TRBV30 with TRBJ1-1, with a possible D match to TRBD1 (5 bases). Trimming took off 0 bases at V and 2 bases at J, with 19 bases between the two ends. CDR1 is GTSNPN, CDR2 SVGIG, per germline (reference sequence). This CDR3 comprises 17 residues. The CDR3 is CAWSVKVPGHSNTEAFF. CDR3 coding DNA: TGTGCCTGGAGTGTAAAAGTCCCCGGACATAGCAACACTGAAGCTTTCTTT. The full variable domain, in which reference TRBV30 and TRBJ1-1 provide the parts outside the CDR3, is SQTIHQWPATLVQPVGSPLSLECTVEGTSNPNLYWYRQAAGRGLQLLFYSVGIGQISSEVPQNLSASRPQDRQFILSSKKLLLSDSGFYLCAWSVKVPGHSNTEAFFGQGTRLTVV.

The chain combines TRBV6-1 with TRBJ1-2, with 8 bases fitting TRBD1. The CDR3 has 16 amino acids. Germline trimming cut 3 bases from V and 0 bases from J; bases unmatched to any gene: 6. Germline assignment: CDR1 MNHNS and CDR2 SASEGT. The CDR3 here is CASSEPGGSTNYGYTF. The CDR3 DNA sequence: TGTGCCAGCAGTGAGCCAGGGGGCTCGACTAACTATGGCTACACCTTC.

V and J are TRBV28 and TRBJ1-1; possibly TRBD1 for D (5 bases). The germline CDR1 and CDR2 sequences are MDHEN and SYDVKM. This CDR3 is 13 amino acids long. The germline V and J ends were trimmed by 7 bases and 10 bases, with 19 bases remaining between them. The CDR3 region has the DNA TGTGCCAGCACCCCCCTGAGGGACTCTGCAGCTTTCTTT. It codes for CASTPLRDSAAFF. The full variable domain, its missing parts supplied by reference TRBV28 and TRBJ1-1, is DVKVTQSSRYLVKRTGEKVFLECVQDMDHENMFWYRQDPGLGLRLIYFSYDVKMKEKGDIPEGYSVSREKKERFSLILESASTNQTSMYLCASTPLRDSAAFFGQGTRLTVV.

The rearrangement uses TRBV19 and TRBJ1-6; TRBD1 aligns across 7 bases. The CDR3 contains 15 residues. Looked up from germline, CDR1 is LNHDA and CDR2 is SQIVND (reference sequence). The V and J ends lost 4 bases and 8 bases, in that order; junction bases with no gene match: 8. CDR3 sequence reads: CASSTRQGGDSPLHF. CDR3 bases: TGTGCCAGTAGTACACGACAGGGTGGCGATTCACCCCTCCACTTT. Based on the CDR3 plus reference TRBV19 and TRBJ1-6, the full variable domain is DGGITQSPKYLFRKEGQNVTLSCEQNLNHDAMYWYRQDPGQGLRLIYYSQIVNDFQKGDIAEGYSVSREKKESFPLTVTSAQKNPTAFYLCASSTRQGGDSPLHFGNGTRLTVT.

The rearrangement links TRBV28 to TRBJ1-5; D unclear. The ends were cut back, 3 bases at V and 0 bases at J, with 12 bases in the middle. The germline V gene encodes CDR1 MDHEN and CDR2 SYDVKM. CDR3 size: 16 residues. CDR3 in amino acids: CASSLGGFHSNQPQHF. The CDR3 nucleotides are TGTGCCAGCAGTTTGGGAGGGTTTCATAGCAATCAGCCCCAGCATTTT.

J is TRBJ2-4 and V is TRBV14; D is perhaps TRBD2 (6 bases). Trimming left V 4 bases short and J 8 bases short, with 18 bases between. Germline V lookup: CDR1 SGHDN, CDR2 FVKESK. This CDR3 is 15 amino acids long. The CDR3 coding sequence is TGTGCCAGCAGCCCACCCGGAGGAGGGAAAGACATTCAGTACTTC. Protein sequence: CASSPPGGGKDIQYF.

This clone was seen once. In nucleotides, the CDR3 is TGTGCCAGCAGCTTGGCCGCGATCCATTCACCCCTCCACTTT. This sequence encodes CASSLAAIHSPLHF. This chain joins TRBV5-6 and TRBJ1-6; D remains ambiguous. Germline CDR1 reads SGHDT; CDR2 reads YYEEEE. Between the trimmed V and J ends, which lost 0 bases and 8 bases, there was a span of 9 bases. This CDR3 is built from 14 residues.

The chain combines TRBV4-2 with TRBJ2-7; 8 bases align to TRBD2. This CDR3 comprises 18 residues. Per the germline V gene, CDR1 is LGHNA and CDR2 is YNFKEQ. V lost 0 bases, J lost 4 bases, and 14 bases stayed unmatched. Written as DNA, the CDR3 is TGTGCCAGCAGCCAAGAGTTTGGTCAGAGCGGGGGTCGGTACGAGCAGTACTTC. It is translated as CASSQEFGQSGGRYEQYF.

This clone was detected once. This sequence joins TRBV23-1 and TRBJ1-5, with 10 bases identical to TRBD1. TRBV23-1 qualifies as an ORF whose function is uncertain. With V trimmed by 10 bases and J by 9 bases, 18 bases remained unmatched. This CDR3 spans 16 amino acids. The CDR3 DNA is TGCGCCATCCCACCTCCGGACAGGGGGGGTGGGTGGCCCCAGCATTTT. Protein product: CAIPPPDRGGGWPQHF.

The rearrangement uses TRBV7-2 and TRBJ1-5; D not resolved. The V and J ends lost 2 bases and 7 bases respectively, with 9 bases between them. This CDR3 is built from 13 residues. Germline loops: CDR1 SGHTA, CDR2 FQGNSA. CDR3: CASSLLAGQPQHF. The CDR3 DNA is TGTGCCAGCAGCTTATTAGCCGGGCAGCCCCAGCATTTT. Full variable domain (rest looked up from reference TRBV7-2 and TRBJ1-5): GAGVSQSPSNKVTEKGKDVELRCDPISGHTALYWYRQSLGQGLEFLIYFQGNSAPDKSGLPSDRFSAERTGGSVSTLTIQRTQQEDSAVYLCASSLLAGQPQHFGDGTRLSIL.

This clone has only a few counts. The rearrangement links TRBV4-1 to TRBJ2-3; TRBD1 might be the D (6 bases). The CDR3 sequence is 15 residues long. CDR1 and CDR2 from the germline V gene are MGHRA and YSYEKL. V dropped 4 bases and J dropped 2 bases, with 13 bases sitting between them. As DNA, the CDR3 is TGCGCCAGCAGCCGCCAAGGACAGTACACAGATACGCAGTATTTT. Translation gives CASSRQGQYTDTQYF.

The gene calls are TRBV7-2 and TRBJ2-5, with 8 bases aligning to TRBD2. CDR3 length: 14 residues. Germline CDR1 is SGHTA and CDR2 is FQGNSA. Losses at the gene ends were 5 bases for V and 1 base for J; bases not matched to a gene: 3. CDR3 DNA: TGTGCCAGCAGCAGTAGCGGGGTCCAAGAGACCCAGTACTTC. It yields the protein CASSSSGVQETQYF.

The table lists this clone with a few counts. J is TRBJ2-2 and V is TRBV3-1 (or the pseudogene TRBV3-2); D not certain. Trimming left V 2 bases short and J 2 bases short, with 12 bases between. Germline lookup yields CDR1 LGHDT and CDR2 YNNKEL (reference sequence). This CDR3 comprises 16 residues. The CDR3 is CASSQHPLRNTGELFF. The CDR3 DNA reads TGTGCCAGCAGCCAACACCCCCTACGAAACACCGGGGAGCTGTTTTTT.

This chain connects TRBV27 to TRBJ2-7, with 10 bases fitting TRBD2. CDR1 and CDR2 from the germline V gene are MNHEY and SMNVEV (reference sequence). The V gene end was trimmed by 0 bases and the J gene end by 2 bases; junction bases not matched to a gene: 1. The CDR3 extends over 15 amino acids. The CDR3 sequence is CASSLSAGGPYEQYF. The CDR3 bases are TGTGCCAGCAGTTTATCAGCGGGGGGGCCCTACGAGCAGTACTTC.

CDR3 nucleotides: TGTGCCAGTAGTACATCCTCTGGGGGAGGTGGCCCCAATCAGCCCCAGCATTTT. Translation: CASSTSSGGGGPNQPQHF. The chain uses TRBV19 and TRBJ1-5, with a weak D call TRBD1 (5 bases). CDR3 length: 18 residues. The V gene lost 4 bases and the J gene lost 3 bases, with 22 bases spanning the gap. The germline gives CDR1 LNHDA, CDR2 SQIVND (reference sequence).

In its sample, this clone was seen once. The chain uses TRBV6-5 and TRBJ2-7, with 8 nucleotides matching TRBD2. Germline V gene sequence: CDR1 MNHEY, CDR2 SVGAGI. The CDR3 is 13 amino acids. V shed 6 bases, J shed 4 bases, and the junction held 5 bases outside the gene matches. In DNA form, the CDR3 reads TGTGCCAGCAGCGGGGGGGCCGGATACGAGCAGTACTTC. Translating it yields CASSGGAGYEQYF.

The rearrangement links TRBV10-2 to TRBJ2-2; 7 nucleotides agree with TRBD1. Germline CDR1 is WSHSY and CDR2 is SAAADI. The CDR3 extends over 14 amino acids. Unmatched junction bases numbered 5, after V lost 3 bases and J lost 7 bases. CDR3 sequence reads: CASSEQGFYGELFF. The CDR3 nucleotides read TGCGCCAGCAGTGAACAGGGGTTTTACGGGGAGCTGTTTTTT.

The rearrangement uses TRBV27 and TRBJ2-7, with 8 bases aligning to TRBD2. Germline CDR1 MNHEY, CDR2 SMNVEV (reference sequence). The junction had 6 bases not matched to a gene; V was cut back by 4 bases and J by 4 bases. CDR3 length equals 14 residues. The CDR3 sequence: CASSSGLAGYEQYV. CDR3 DNA: TGTGCCAGCAGTTCAGGACTAGCTGGATACGAGCAGTACGTC.

The CDR3 loop reads CATSDFSGGASHEQFF. The CDR3 DNA reads as TGTGCCACCAGTGATTTTTCCGGGGGGGCCTCTCATGAGCAGTTCTTC. The V and J genes are TRBV24-1 and TRBJ2-1, with 8 bases that match TRBD2. The CDR3 is 16 residues long. CDR1 KGHDR and CDR2 SFDVKD come from the germline V gene. V was clipped by 1 base and J by 8 bases; unmatched bases: 9.

The V and J genes are TRBV5-4 and TRBJ2-1; D remains unclear. Germline CDR1 reads SGHNT; CDR2 reads YYREEE (reference sequence). The CDR3 extends over 15 amino acids. Trimming took 0 bases from V and 0 from J, leaving 7 bases between them. The CDR3 region has the DNA TGTGCCAGCAGCTTGGATAAGAGCTCCTACAATGAGCAGTTCTTC. As protein: CASSLDKSSYNEQFF.

The CDR3 coding sequence is TGCGCCAGCAGCGACGGGACAGGGGGGCTGAACACTGAAGCTTTCTTT. This translates into CASSDGTGGLNTEAFF. The gene calls are TRBV5-1 and TRBJ1-1; 11 bases align to TRBD1. The CDR3 totals 16 residues. The junction had 5 bases not matched to a gene; V was cut back by 4 bases and J by 0 bases. Germline CDR1 is SGHRS and CDR2 is YFSETQ.

The chain joins TRBV12-5 to TRBJ2-5; D might be TRBD1 (6 bases). The CDR3 runs to 14 residues. Germline assignment: CDR1 LGHNT and CDR2 FRNRAP. Trimming removed 6 bases from V and 0 bases from J, with 11 bases in between. CDR3 nucleotides: TGTGCTAGTGGACCCGGGACAAACCAAGAGACCCAGTACTTC. Amino acids: CASGPGTNQETQYF.